These 23 T cell receptor beta chains share one sample of origin, sequenced in a study of T cell responses to AZD1222 COVID-19 vaccine. Clones were read by immunoSEQ multiplex PCR, and TCRdb kept only the in-frame ones, dropping some. The sample carries more than 140,000 clones, 70% to 90% recorded once. The sequenced sample was peripheral blood, obtained on day 0 of AZD1222 vaccination. The receptors shown here come from an adult in good health.

The V and J genes are TRBV6-5 and TRBJ1-2, with D hard to call. Germline V gene sequence: CDR1 MNHEY, CDR2 SVGAGI. The V and J ends lost 4 bases and 3 bases respectively, with 18 bases between them. The CDR3 has 16 residues. The CDR3 DNA is TGTGCCAGCAGTTTCAGCCGACGGTCAAGGGACTATGGCTACACCTTC. Translation gives CASSFSRRSRDYGYTF.

The V and J genes are TRBV2 and TRBJ2-7; weak D call: TRBD1 (6 bases). The ends were cut back, 6 bases at V and 7 bases at J, with 13 bases in the middle. The germline V gene encodes CDR1 SNHLY and CDR2 FYNNEI. The CDR3 is 12 amino acids. Here the CDR3 reads CASRGDIWEQYF. Written as DNA, the CDR3 is TGTGCCAGCAGGGGGGACATTTGGGAGCAGTACTTC.

The V and J genes are TRBV4-3 and TRBJ2-1; the match to TRBD2 covers 10 bases. The CDR3 consists of 18 residues. The J segment lost 8 bases and the V segment lost 0 bases, leaving 13 bases of the junction unmatched. Germline lookup yields CDR1 LGHNA and CDR2 YSLEER. The CDR3 reads CASSQEGGSSGSRHEQFF. In DNA form, the CDR3 reads TGCGCCAGCAGCCAAGAGGGAGGGTCTAGCGGGAGCAGGCATGAGCAGTTCTTC.

The V call is TRBV6-5, the J call TRBJ2-1, with TRBD1 matching over 9 bases. CDR1 and CDR2 (germline): MNHEY, SVGAGI. CDR3 length: 14 amino acids. Germline trimming cut 8 bases from V and 2 bases from J; bases unmatched to any gene: 4. The CDR3 bases are TGTGCCAGCGGACGACAGGGGGCCTACAATGAGCAGTTCTTC. Translation gives CASGRQGAYNEQFF.

The chain carries TRBV20-1 and TRBJ1-2; D gene unclear. Germline CDR1 reads DFQATT; CDR2 reads SNEGSKA (reference sequence). The ends were cut back, 1 base at V and 4 bases at J, with 4 bases in the middle. The CDR3 has 11 residues. This CDR3 is CSARVVYGYTF. CDR3 nucleotides: TGCAGTGCTAGAGTCGTCTATGGCTACACCTTC.

A single count supports this clone. DNA for the CDR3: TGTGCCAGCAGTTACTCTGAGAGGTTCGGCACCGGGGAGCTGTTTTTT. Translated: CASSYSERFGTGELFF. V usage is TRBV6-5 and J usage is TRBJ2-2; D call uncertain. This CDR3 has 16 amino acids. V lost 0 bases, J lost 4 bases, and 12 bases lay in between. Per the germline V gene, CDR1 is MNHEY and CDR2 is SVGAGI.

A single count supports this clone. The V and J genes are TRBV13 and TRBJ1-4, with D possibly being TRBD1 (6 bases). Germline values: CDR1 PRHDT, CDR2 FYEKMQ (reference sequence). Trimming left V 5 bases short and J 7 bases short, with 14 bases between. This CDR3 has 14 amino acids. Written as DNA, the CDR3 is TGTGCCAGCAGCATCAGGGGAACCCGTGAAAAACTGTTTTTT. Residues: CASSIRGTREKLFF.

The chain combines TRBV7-9 with TRBJ1-1; D is unresolved. Germline CDR1 SEHNR, CDR2 FQNEAQ (reference sequence). The CDR3 extends over 13 amino acids. Trimming pared 5 bases from V and 2 bases from J, leaving 9 bases between. The CDR3: CASSLSENTEAFF. The CDR3 nucleotides read TGTGCCAGCAGCCTTTCTGAAAACACTGAAGCTTTCTTT. The full variable domain, in which reference TRBV7-9 and TRBJ1-1 provide the parts outside the CDR3, is DTGVSQNPRHKITKRGQNVTFRCDPISEHNRLYWYRQTLGQGPEFLTYFQNEAQLEKSRLLSDRFSAERPKGSFSTLEIQRTEQGDSAMYLCASSLSENTEAFFGQGTRLTVV.

V and J are TRBV9 and TRBJ2-6; the D gene is possibly TRBD2 (6 bases). V was shortened by 4 bases and J by 4 bases, with 12 bases between the two germline ends. The germline V gene has CDR1 SGDLS and CDR2 YYNGEE. The CDR3 runs to 15 residues. CDR3 DNA sequence: TGTGCCAGCAGCCGTGGGGGGTCCGGGGCCAACGTCCTGACTTTC. This translates into CASSRGGSGANVLTF.

This chain links TRBV6-5 with TRBJ1-1; D uncertain. The CDR3 runs 11 residues. Per germline, CDR1 MNHEY and CDR2 SVGAGI. V shed 10 bases and J shed 0 bases, with 6 bases lying between them. CDR3 sequence reads: CATSLNTEAFF. The CDR3 DNA sequence: TGTGCCACCTCCTTGAACACTGAAGCTTTCTTT.

This clone was seen just once. CDR3 sequence (DNA): TGTGCCAGTAGTATAGATCCCTCAGGGAGCTCCTACGAGCAGTACTTC. This sequence encodes CASSIDPSGSSYEQYF. This chain joins TRBV19 and TRBJ2-7; D may correspond to TRBD1 or TRBD2 (5 bases each). V lost 0 bases and J lost 0, with 12 bases in between. The length of the CDR3 is 16 residues. The germline V gene encodes CDR1 LNHDA and CDR2 SQIVND (reference sequence).

This chain joins TRBV19 and TRBJ1-1, with 7 bases identical to TRBD1. Germline lookup yields CDR1 LNHDA and CDR2 SQIVND (reference sequence). The CDR3 is made up of 15 amino acids. The trim removed 8 bases at V and 3 bases at J, leaving 12 bases unmatched. CDR3 region: CASGYFTGAYTEAFF. In nucleotides, the CDR3 is TGTGCCAGTGGCTACTTCACAGGGGCTTACACTGAAGCTTTCTTT.

The chain couples TRBV6-5 to TRBJ1-1; perhaps TRBD1 as D (5 bases). There are 15 residues in the CDR3. V shed 6 bases and J shed 4 bases, with 18 bases lying between them. Germline assignment: CDR1 MNHEY and CDR2 SVGAGI. In nucleotides, the CDR3 is TGTGCCAGCAGCCGAAGGGGAGGGTCGGGCACTGAAGCTTTCTTT. It specifies CASSRRGGSGTEAFF.

The V gene is TRBV28, the J gene TRBJ1-4; possible D gene TRBD1, 5 bases. The germline V and J ends were trimmed by 9 bases and 2 bases, with 10 bases remaining between them. Germline CDR1 MDHEN, CDR2 SYDVKM. The CDR3 has 13 residues. The CDR3 coding sequence is TGTGCCAGTCGGGGGTCGACTAATGAAAAACTGTTTTTT. The encoded protein is CASRGSTNEKLFF.

The V call is TRBV5-1, the J call TRBJ2-7; weak D call: TRBD2 (5 bases). The CDR3 is 15 residues long. Trimming took off 3 bases at V and 0 bases at J, with 13 bases between the two ends. The germline gives CDR1 SGHRS, CDR2 YFSETQ. Here the CDR3 DNA reads TGCGCCAGCAGCTGGTTAGGAGGTCCCTCCTACGAGCAGTACTTC. Amino acids: CASSWLGGPSYEQYF.

The V gene is TRBV24-1, the J gene TRBJ2-1, with D possibly TRBD2 on 6 matching bases. V was trimmed by 7 bases and J by 9 bases, leaving 15 bases between them. The length of the CDR3 is 13 residues. CDR1 and CDR2 (germline): KGHDR, SFDVKD. Written as DNA, the CDR3 is TGTGCCACCAGGGAGGGTCCCTCGGGTGAGCAGTTCTTC. As protein: CATREGPSGEQFF.

This chain uses TRBV5-6 with TRBJ1-4; a possible D gene is TRBD1 (5 bases). Germline CDR1 reads SGHDT; CDR2 reads YYEEEE. The V gene lost 0 bases and the J gene lost 8 bases, with 5 bases spanning the gap. The CDR3 spans 12 residues. For the CDR3, the DNA is TGTGCCAGCAGCTTGGGACAGGAAAAACTGTTTTTT. Amino acid sequence: CASSLGQEKLFF.

The J gene is TRBJ2-1, the V gene TRBV18; TRBD2 matches 7 bases. Trimming took 3 bases from V and 6 from J; bases not matched to a gene: 8. This CDR3 is 15 amino acids long. Germline V lookup: CDR1 KGHSH, CDR2 LQKENI. The CDR3 protein is CASSPRAGDSNEQFF. The CDR3 nucleotides are TGTGCCAGCTCACCTAGGGCGGGAGATAGCAATGAGCAGTTCTTC.

CDR3 coding DNA: TGTGCCAGCAGTTTAGAGCCGGGGGCGATGTATCTCGGCTACACCTTC. This codes for CASSLEPGAMYLGYTF. The chain carries TRBV27 and TRBJ1-2; D might be TRBD1 (6 bases). The CDR3 is 16 amino acids. Deletions cut 2 bases from V and 8 bases from J, with 21 bases between. The V gene's germline CDR1 is MNHEY and CDR2 SMNVEV (reference sequence).

This clone was counted between two and nine times. The chain recombines TRBV7-2 with TRBJ1-2, with TRBD1 matching 8 bases. CDR3 length: 18 amino acids. Looked up from germline, CDR1 is SGHTA and CDR2 is FQGNSA. The trim removed 3 bases at V and 0 bases at J, leaving 12 bases unmatched. Here the CDR3 DNA reads TGTGCCAGCAGCTTCTTCAAATCCTCGGACAGGGCTAACTATGGCTACACCTTC. Protein product: CASSFFKSSDRANYGYTF.

The rearrangement uses TRBV4-2 and TRBJ1-3; 8 bases align to TRBD1. The CDR3 is made up of 20 amino acids. From germline, CDR1 is LGHNA and CDR2 YNFKEQ. Germline trimming cut 0 bases from V and 2 bases from J; bases unmatched to any gene: 15. The CDR3 DNA reads as TGTGCCAGCAGCCAAGATGCCCGGGTAGGCAGGGGGCAAGCTGGAAACACCATATATTTT. This codes for CASSQDARVGRGQAGNTIYF.

V and J are TRBV30 and TRBJ2-1; 16 positions match TRBD2. The CDR3 loop spans 15 amino acids. With 4 bases clipped from V and 9 bases from J, the junction kept 6 bases outside the gene matches. Germline values: CDR1 GTSNPN, CDR2 SVGIG (reference sequence). CDR3 coding DNA: TGTGCCTGGACTGGAGGGACTAGCGGGAGGGGTGAGCAGTTCTTC. The encoded protein is CAWTGGTSGRGEQFF.

The chain employs TRBV25-1 and TRBJ1-1; D gene ambiguous. The CDR3 loop spans 14 amino acids. The V gene lost 2 bases and the J gene lost 8 bases, with 15 bases spanning the gap. Germline-derived CDR1 and CDR2 are MGHDK and SYGVNS. CDR3 region: CASSEMGFLPEAFF. The CDR3, as DNA: TGTGCCAGCAGTGAAATGGGGTTTCTCCCCGAAGCTTTCTTT. The full variable domain, rest sourced from reference TRBV25-1 and TRBJ1-1, is EADIYQTPRYLVIGTGKKITLECSQTMGHDKMYWYQQDPGMELHLIHYSYGVNSTEKGDLSSESTVSRIRTEHFPLTLESARPSHTSQYLCASSEMGFLPEAFFGQGTRLTVV.